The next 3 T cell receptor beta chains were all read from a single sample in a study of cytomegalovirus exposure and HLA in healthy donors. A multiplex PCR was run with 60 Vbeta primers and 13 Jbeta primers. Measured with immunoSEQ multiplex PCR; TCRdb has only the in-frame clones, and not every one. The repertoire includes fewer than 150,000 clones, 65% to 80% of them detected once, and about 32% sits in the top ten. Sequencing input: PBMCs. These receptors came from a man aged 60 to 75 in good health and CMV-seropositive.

CDR3 residues: CASSLPSQVPYEQYF. The CDR3 bases are TGTGCCAGCAGTTTGCCTTCACAAGTCCCGTACGAGCAGTACTTC. The gene calls are TRBV28 and TRBJ2-7, with D unclear. The CDR3 consists of 15 residues. V was shortened by 3 bases and J by 4 bases, with 16 bases between the two germline ends. CDR1 and CDR2 from the germline V gene are MDHEN and SYDVKM.

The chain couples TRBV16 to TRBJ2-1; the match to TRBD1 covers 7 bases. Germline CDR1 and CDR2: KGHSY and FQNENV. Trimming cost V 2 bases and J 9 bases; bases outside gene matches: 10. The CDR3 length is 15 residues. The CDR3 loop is CASSQPLTGSGEQFF. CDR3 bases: TGTGCCAGCAGCCAACCGTTGACAGGGAGCGGTGAGCAGTTCTTC.

Written as DNA, the CDR3 is TGTGCCAGCAGAGTGGGCCTAGCGGGGGTGGAAGAGCAGTACTTC. This translates into CASRVGLAGVEEQYF. V gene TRBV5-4 combines with J gene TRBJ2-7; TRBD2 matches 10 bases. The V and J ends lost 5 bases and 7 bases, in that order; junction bases with no gene match: 12. Germline V gene sequence: CDR1 SGHNT, CDR2 YYREEE (reference sequence). This CDR3 has 15 residues.